This T cell receptor (beta chain) is drawn from a study of blood T cell repertoires in COVID-19. Study overall: Donors in the United States, Italy and Spain gave samples during acute or convalescent COVID-19. The analysed material was cDNA or gDNA that came from T cells, B-cell-depleted T cells, or PBMCs.

In the source study's methods: Amplification of reference gene primers was used by the study to estimate nucleated cell counts. Some clones are missing from TCRdb's copy, which holds only in-frame ones; the method was immunoSEQ multiplex PCR. V and J calls and clone size are given by that table; D and trimming were obtained from the DNA. The sample comprises about 200,000 clones, approximately 82% of which are singletons, and around 14% rests with the top ten. At least ten counts were recorded for this clone. Sequencing was performed on peripheral blood. The receptor comes from a human donor in a cohort sampled during active COVID-19.

The CDR3 DNA is TGTGCCAGCGGGCTAACTAGGTACACCGGGGAGCTGTTTTTT. The encoded protein is CASGLTRYTGELFF. The rearrangement links TRBV28 to TRBJ2-2; a weak D match, TRBD2 (5 bases). Germline CDR1 reads MDHEN; CDR2 reads SYDVKM. Deletions cut 8 bases from V and 3 bases from J, with 13 bases between. The CDR3 is 14 amino acids. Full variable domain (remainder filled in from reference TRBV28 and TRBJ2-2): DVKVTQSSRYLVKRTGEKVFLECVQDMDHENMFWYRQDPGLGLRLIYFSYDVKMKEKGDIPEGYSVSREKKERFSLILESASTNQTSMYLCASGLTRYTGELFFGEGSRLTVL.